This TCR beta chain comes out of a study of cytomegalovirus exposure and HLA in healthy donors. The PCR ran on 60 Vbeta and 13 Jbeta primers. Data came from immunoSEQ multiplex PCR; TCRdb stores just in-frame clones and leaves some out. The repertoire holds under 120,000 clones, with 65% to 80% as singletons. The CDR3 loop spans 15 amino acids. The chain carries TRBV21-1 and TRBJ1-2; the tabulated D call, TRBD1, remains unverified against the DNA. TRBV21-1 is an annotated pseudogene. The sequencing input was PBMCs. This TCR derives from a female donor in good health and CMV-seropositive. Here the CDR3 reads CASSKGKQGNYGYTF. In DNA, the CDR3 is TGTGCCAGCAGCAAAGGAAAACAGGGTAACTATGGCTACACCTTC.